This T cell receptor beta chain is drawn from a study of CD8+ T cells in alopecia areata. Study details: Tofacitinib was taken orally by treated patients, and the dose was 5 to 10 mg twice daily. Points from the study as a whole: It was less clear whether patients shared TCRs than it was in mice, possibly because of HLA.

Treatment described: oral pan-JAK inhibitor, 5-10 mg twice daily. From alopecia areata patients, lesional scalp punch biopsies and peripheral blood were collected. This clone was observed a few times. Its antigen is not known. Extraction and reverse transcription of RNA yielded cDNA as the sequencing template. Sequenced by immunoSEQ multiplex PCR; TCRdb stores in-frame clones only, minus some. The sample holds approximately 280,000 clones; roughly 64% are singletons and the top ten take approximately 1.8%. The origin of this receptor is a human donor with alopecia areata. The specimen was CD4+ T cells sorted from blood, collected at week 24, from a patient treated with tofacitinib.

The CDR3: CASSYLGNSGANVLTF. The CDR3 region has the DNA TGTGCCAGCAGTTACTTGGGTAACTCTGGGGCCAACGTCCTGACTTTC. V usage is TRBV6-5 and J usage is TRBJ2-6; no definite D call. This CDR3 contains 16 residues. Germline CDR1 and CDR2: MNHEY and SVGAGI. Trimming pared 1 base from V and 0 bases from J, leaving 7 bases between.